A single TCR beta chain is shown here with its context. No antigen is known for it. This sample was included in a study of T cells in Graves' hyperthyroidism and ophthalmopathy. Across the whole study: Prior to any treatment, at the point of initial diagnosis, peripheral blood was collected.

Amplification of TCR beta CDR3 regions was performed using RNA transcripts as template. A first-round RT-PCR of the TCR CDR3 used the HTBI primer set. One entry per CDR3 protein, called by TCRdb with MiXCR from the multiplex PCR reads. The table records roughly 56,000 distinct CDR3 sequences, approximately 50% of them present only once. General study results and limits: Peripheral blood also featured most of the thyroid clonotypes expanded above 0.001.

Active moderate-to-severe ophthalmopathy, Clinical Activity Score at least 3, NOSPECS at least 4, under 3 months' duration. Based on clinical symptoms, serum thyroxine and TRAb, thyroid ultrasound and orbital computed tomography, diagnoses were reached. The CDR3 extends over 15 amino acids. The V segment lost 5 bases and the J segment 9 bases; nucleotides outside the gene matches: 12. The germline V gene has CDR1 DFQATT and CDR2 SNEGSKA (reference sequence). The clonotype comes from a woman in her 30s with Graves' ophthalmopathy. Sequences were obtained from blood. The chain recombines TRBV20-1 with TRBJ2-1, with TRBD2 identical over 11 bases. The CDR3 coding sequence is TGCAGTGCTTTAAGACTAGCGGGGAGCATTGGTGAGCAGTTCTTC. Protein product: CSALRLAGSIGEQFF.